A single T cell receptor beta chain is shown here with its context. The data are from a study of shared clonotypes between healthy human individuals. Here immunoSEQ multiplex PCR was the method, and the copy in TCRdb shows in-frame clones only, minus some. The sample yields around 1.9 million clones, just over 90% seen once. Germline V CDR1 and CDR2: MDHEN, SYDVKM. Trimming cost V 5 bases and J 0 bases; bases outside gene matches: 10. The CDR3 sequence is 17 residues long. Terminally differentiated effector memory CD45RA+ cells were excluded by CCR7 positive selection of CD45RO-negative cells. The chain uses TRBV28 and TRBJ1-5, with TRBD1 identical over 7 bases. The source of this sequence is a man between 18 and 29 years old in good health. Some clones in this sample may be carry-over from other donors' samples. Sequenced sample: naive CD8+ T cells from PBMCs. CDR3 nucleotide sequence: TGTGCCAGCAGTCCATCAGGACAGGTGGCTAGCAATCAGCCCCAGCATTTT. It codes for CASSPSGQVASNQPQHF.